Each of the 15 T cell receptor beta chains below was sequenced from the same sample in a study of T cell responses to AZD1222 COVID-19 vaccine. TCRdb's table, derived via immunoSEQ multiplex PCR, lists solely in-frame clones and lacks some. The data hold around 140,000 clones, with approximately 91% observed a single time. Sample: peripheral blood, taken 28 days after the second AZD1222 dose. The source of these receptors is an adult who received the AZD1222 COVID-19 vaccine.

V gene TRBV5-1 combines with J gene TRBJ1-1, with 8 nucleotides matching TRBD1. V shed 3 bases and J 5 bases; nucleotides not matched to a gene: 12. This CDR3 is 16 amino acids long. CDR1 is SGHRS and CDR2 is YFSETQ in the germline V gene. This CDR3 reads CASSWTGPEGGTEAFF. CDR3 in DNA: TGCGCCAGCAGCTGGACAGGGCCTGAAGGGGGTACTGAAGCTTTCTTT.

J is TRBJ2-7 and V is TRBV5-1; no reliable D call. This CDR3 region has 10 residues. Germline CDR1 and CDR2: SGHRS and YFSETQ. The CDR3 sequence is CDPGRLEQYV. The CDR3 coding sequence is TGCGATCCTGGCCGCCTCGAGCAGTACGTC.

The rearrangement joins TRBV6-1 to TRBJ1-6; perhaps TRBD1 as D (5 bases). Germline loops: CDR1 MNHNS, CDR2 SASEGT. The CDR3 sequence is 17 residues long. With 1 base removed from V and 9 bases from J, the gap between germline ends came to 19 bases. Written as DNA, the CDR3 is TGTGCCAGCAGTGAAGGAATAGGGGAGCTTCGTGGTTCACCCCTCCACTTT. Its protein is CASSEGIGELRGSPLHF.

This clone has just one count. The V gene is TRBV21-1, the J gene TRBJ1-6. TRBV21-1 is a pseudogene segment. This CDR3 has 12 residues. In DNA form, the CDR3 reads TGTGCCAGCAGCTCACGGGACTCACCCCTCCACTTT. Amino acid sequence: CASSSRDSPLHF.

The chain combines TRBV11-3 with TRBJ2-5; no firm D call. V was clipped by 4 bases and J by 5 bases, with 17 bases between them. This CDR3 is 15 amino acids long. Germline V gene lookup returns CDR1 SGHNT and CDR2 YENEEA. CDR3 amino acids: CASSSPGLPRETQYF. CDR3 nucleotides: TGTGCCAGCAGCTCCCCTGGGCTCCCGCGGGAGACCCAGTACTTC.

The chain has TRBV29-1 and TRBJ2-7, with TRBD1 as a possible D gene (6 bases). The CDR3 has 12 residues. CDR1 SQVTM and CDR2 ANQGSEA come from the germline V gene. Trimming removed 8 bases from V and 7 bases from J, with 18 bases in between. This chain's CDR3 is CSYFTTGWEQYV. The CDR3 DNA is TGCAGCTATTTTACGACAGGTTGGGAGCAGTACGTC.

This clone was counted once. The V gene is TRBV2, the J gene TRBJ1-1, with unresolved D. In germline, CDR1 is SNHLY, CDR2 FYNNEI. There are 16 residues in the CDR3. V lost 3 bases to trimming and J lost 0 bases, with 14 bases between them. The CDR3 DNA reads as TGTGCCAGCAGTGACGATCCCGGGCAGCTGAACACTGAAGCTTTCTTT. Protein sequence: CASSDDPGQLNTEAFF. Combining the CDR3 with reference TRBV2 and TRBJ1-1 gives the whole variable domain EPEVTQTPSHQVTQMGQEVILRCVPISNHLYFYWYRQILGQKVEFLVSFYNNEISEKSEIFDDQFSVERPDGSNFTLKIRSTKLEDSAMYFCASSDDPGQLNTEAFFGQGTRLTVV.

The rearrangement uses TRBV19 and TRBJ2-1, with D possibly being TRBD2 (5 bases). Trimming removed 2 bases from V and 4 bases from J, with 15 bases in between. The germline gives CDR1 LNHDA, CDR2 SQIVND (reference sequence). This CDR3 spans 16 amino acids. This CDR3 is CASSIRTRPGYNEQFF. The CDR3 region has the DNA TGTGCCAGTAGTATACGGACTCGACCGGGATACAATGAGCAGTTCTTC.

CDR3 loop: CASSLVLNTEAFF. The CDR3 DNA reads as TGTGCCAGCAGCTTAGTCTTGAACACTGAAGCTTTCTTT. The V and J genes are TRBV7-9 and TRBJ1-1; no clear D gene. Germline CDR1 is SEHNR and CDR2 is FQNEAQ (reference sequence). This CDR3 comprises 13 residues. Deletions cut 1 base from V and 0 bases from J, with 3 bases between. Complete variable domain (other parts from reference TRBV7-9 and TRBJ1-1): DTGVSQNPRHKITKRGQNVTFRCDPISEHNRLYWYRQTLGQGPEFLTYFQNEAQLEKSRLLSDRFSAERPKGSFSTLEIQRTEQGDSAMYLCASSLVLNTEAFFGQGTRLTVV.

V usage is TRBV30 and J usage is TRBJ1-2; 8 bases are a match to TRBD1. The CDR3 totals 13 residues. The ends lost 3 bases at V and 7 bases at J; junction bases unmatched: 7. The germline V gene has CDR1 GTSNPN and CDR2 SVGIG (reference sequence). In nucleotides, the CDR3 is TGTGCCTGGAGCTTGGACAGGGAGGGTGGCTACACCTTC. Amino acid sequence: CAWSLDREGGYTF. Combining the CDR3 with reference TRBV30 and TRBJ1-2 gives the whole variable domain SQTIHQWPATLVQPVGSPLSLECTVEGTSNPNLYWYRQAAGRGLQLLFYSVGIGQISSEVPQNLSASRPQDRQFILSSKKLLLSDSGFYLCAWSLDREGGYTFGSGTRLTVV.

The chain is built from TRBV11-2 and TRBJ1-2, with 8 bases identical to TRBD1. The CDR3 contains 13 residues. Trimming removed 5 bases from V and 8 bases from J; junction bases left unmatched: 7. Per germline, CDR1 SGHAT and CDR2 FQNNGV. For the CDR3, the DNA is TGTGCCAGCAGCGGTCAGGGGGCGAGCGGCTACACCTTC. Its translation: CASSGQGASGYTF.

The chain recombines TRBV30 with TRBJ1-4; no definite D call. The CDR3 contains 13 residues. Germline assignment: CDR1 GTSNPN and CDR2 SVGIG (reference sequence). Trimming took 3 bases from V and 8 from J, leaving 13 bases between them. In DNA, the CDR3 is TGTGCCTGGAGGAGCCAGCCGGCGGAAAAACTGTTTTTT. It is translated as CAWRSQPAEKLFF.

The V gene is TRBV7-3, the J gene TRBJ1-2; possible D gene TRBD1, 5 bases. The CDR3 totals 13 residues. Germline values: CDR1 SGHTA, CDR2 FQGTGA. Trimming took off 1 base at V and 7 bases at J, with 10 bases between the two ends. The CDR3: CASSLNQGLGYTF. CDR3 nucleotide sequence: TGTGCCAGCAGCTTAAATCAGGGTCTTGGCTACACCTTC.

The genes are TRBV5-1 and TRBJ1-1; D not resolved. V lost 4 bases and J lost 5, with 18 bases in between. The germline gives CDR1 SGHRS, CDR2 YFSETQ. There are 15 residues in the CDR3. CDR3 in amino acids: CASSLPGEGRTEAFF. DNA of the CDR3: TGCGCCAGCAGCCTCCCCGGGGAGGGCCGGACTGAAGCTTTCTTT.

For this clone: A junction boundary mismatches the germline segment, possibly from a read error. This rearrangement joins TRBV7-7 to TRBJ2-2, with TRBD2 identical over 14 bases. The CDR3 runs 17 residues. Germline CDR1 is SSHAT and CDR2 is FNYEAQ (reference sequence). In nucleotides, the CDR3 is TGTGCTAGCAGCTCGGGACTAGCGGGGGAACCCACCGGGGAGCTGTTTTTT. The encoded protein is CASSSGLAGEPTGELFF.